The text below deals with one T cell receptor (beta chain). The antigen remains unidentified. This sample is part of a study of T cell responses to AZD1222 COVID-19 vaccine. Background on the study: Second-dose schedules of about 4 or about 12 weeks were combined.

Regarding the study as a whole: At 160-218 and 743-854, vaccine-associated CD4 TCRs were dominant, and they spanned spike. It should be noted that donors were predominantly white British and more often female, and clonal diversity was possibly underestimated.

Generated by immunoSEQ multiplex PCR, the TCRdb table keeps only in-frame clones and is missing some. The table shows around 170,000 clones, with 75% to 95% occurring only once. The CDR3 contains 14 residues. Trimming cost V 4 bases and J 3 bases, with 10 bases left between them. From germline, CDR1 is SNHLY and CDR2 FYNNEI. The receptor was derived from an adult in good health. This material consisted of peripheral blood, taken on day 0 of AZD1222 vaccination. V is TRBV2 and J is TRBJ1-5, with unresolved D. The CDR3 spells CASSVRRVNQPQHF. The CDR3 coding sequence is TGTGCCAGCAGTGTGCGGAGGGTCAATCAGCCCCAGCATTTT.